This TCR beta chain emerged from a study of PD-1 blockade in classical Hodgkin lymphoma (TCRdb year 2020). Regarding the research as a whole: Nivolumab dosing was 3 mg/kg intravenously every 2 weeks, continuing until either disease progression or unacceptable toxicity. To define a peripheral blood immune signature of response to PD-1 blockade in classical Hodgkin lymphoma, the study combined TCR beta sequencing with CyTOF. What the authors observed across the whole study: Baseline TCR diversity was reported to be lower in newly diagnosed patients than in healthy donors and to be lower still in relapsed/refractory patients. A significant rise by C4D1 was seen in CD4+ but not CD8+ TCR diversity (p=0.0027 vs p=0.16), with the rise being most apparent in complete responders (p=0.02). The study was restricted to a single clinical trial cohort, and the causes of repertoire differences, possibly disease activity or prior therapy, were left undefined. Lower diversity was seen in patients whose nivolumab began less than 1 year after ASCT, and these patients were left out of later analyses so that immune reconstitution would not confound the results. Among trial patients, those achieving complete response had baseline diversity similar to that of newly diagnosed patients, while diversity was significantly lower in partial responders and progressors.

The Qiagen DNeasy kit was used to extract genomic DNA from unsorted PBMCs and from the negatively selected CD4+ and CD8+ fractions. TCR beta CDR3 regions were subjected to amplification by immunoSEQ multiplex PCR with primers that anneal to V and J segments. A synthetic immune receptor repertoire was used to minimize amplification bias, and any remaining bias was removed computationally after sequencing. Per the original workflow: Custom Python scripts were used to quantify repertoire diversity as the Shannon entropy index. Unsorted, CD4+ and CD8+ repertoires were analyzed separately, except in combined analyses where CD4+ and CD8+ sequences were merged in silico. Clonal expansion was defined as a frequency increase of at least 2-fold after treatment compared with C1D1, and clones undetected at baseline were assigned a pseudocount of 0.5. Singleton clones were defined as clones with 0 or 1 copy at C1D1, and non-singleton clones were defined as clones with 2 or more copies. Clones expanded in unsorted samples were labelled as CD4+, CD8+ or unknown by matching protein sequences in sorted samples from the same patient. Wilcoxon tests on paired samples were used to test changes in diversity from C1D1 to C4D1. TCRdb limited this immuneACCESS table to in-frame rearrangements with V and J called. A share of clones is missing; checked studies link under half to unresolved V genes, and the rest is unexplained. V, J and clone size are those of that table, while D and trimming were read from the DNA. The sample data list 30,000 to 35,000 clones, and roughly four fifths of these were observed just once. In total, the top ten clones hold about 32% of the sample.

This sample's time point label indicates: cycle 1 day 1 (C1D1), immediately before nivolumab initiation. All trial patients had relapsed after autologous stem cell transplantation, with cohorts A, B and C differing in prior brentuximab vedotin exposure. A total of over 55 patients with relapsed/refractory classical Hodgkin lymphoma made up the trial cohort, and each patient's best overall response was complete response, partial response or progressive disease. Trial patients were treated with single-agent nivolumab in the multi-cohort phase II CheckMate 205 trial. An independent review committee assessed best overall response using the 2007 International Working Group response criteria. Trial PBMCs were collected just before the start of nivolumab (C1D1) and during therapy at cycle 2 day 1 and cycle 4 day 1. Peripheral blood was collected in 8 mL Vacutainer Cell Preparation Tubes, from which PBMCs were isolated by centrifugation and then cryopreserved.

Looking up the germline V gene yields CDR1 MDHEN and CDR2 SYDVKM. Between the V and J ends, shortened by 6 bases and 8 bases respectively, the junction contains 15 bases. The CDR3 has 13 amino acids, counting the end cysteine and phenylalanine. Just CDR3 DNA is preserved here, 39 bases in frame from base 1. Concerning this clone itself: The antigen it binds to is not known. The record has no base qualities; no much larger clone is one base away.

This TCR derives from a human donor with classical Hodgkin lymphoma. The input for sequencing was peripheral blood mononuclear cells (PBMCs), taken at baseline. The rearrangement joined TRBV28 to TRBJ2-3; a tentative D match to TRBD1 spans 6 bases. The sequenced DNA: TGTGCCAGCAGCTCCGGACAGTCCGGTACGCAGTATTTT. This encodes CASSSGQSGTQYF.